This paragraph covers one T cell receptor (beta chain) sequence. Assay used: immunoSEQ multiplex PCR; TCRdb lists only in-frame clones, some missing. The data show 25,000 to 30,000 clones, with about 70% seen just once and 15% to 20% held by the top ten. The data are from a study of neoadjuvant nivolumab and ipilimumab in lung cancer. The CDR3 is made up of 13 amino acids. CDR1 is MNHEY and CDR2 is SVGAGI in the germline V gene. V was clipped by 7 bases and J by 4 bases; unmatched bases: 4. The specimen comprised tumor tissue, sampled after neoadjuvant nivolumab, alone or with ipilimumab, at or shortly before surgery. This sequence originates from an adult with non-small cell lung cancer. This chain uses TRBV6-5 with TRBJ1-5, with TRBD1 matching over 7 bases. CDR3 sequence reads: CASTAGGNQPQHF. The CDR3 DNA reads as TGTGCCAGCACCGCAGGGGGGAATCAGCCCCAGCATTTT.